The 20 T cell receptor beta chains below were found in one sample sequenced in a study of T cell responses to AZD1222 COVID-19 vaccine. Only in-frame clones appear in the TCRdb table, and some are missing; sequencing was by immunoSEQ multiplex PCR. The data show some 140,000 clones, approximately 90% seen once. Sequencing used peripheral blood, obtained on day 0 of AZD1222 vaccination. Receptors originate from an adult in good health.

The J gene is TRBJ1-2, the V gene TRBV12-3 or TRBV12-4, with 9 bases that match TRBD1. The CDR3 sequence is 13 residues long. Germline trimming cut 5 bases from V and 7 bases from J; bases unmatched to any gene: 5. In DNA form, the CDR3 reads TGTGCCAGCAGTCGACAGGGGGAGCGTGGCTACACCTTC. It codes for CASSRQGERGYTF.

This chain links TRBV18 with TRBJ2-3; D is undetermined. The V end was cut by 3 bases, the J end by 4 bases, with 5 bases between. Germline CDR1 is KGHSH and CDR2 is LQKENI. This CDR3 is 12 amino acids long. This chain's CDR3 is CASSPLADTQYF. As DNA, the CDR3 is TGTGCCAGCTCACCTCTAGCAGATACGCAGTATTTT.

The chain combines TRBV2 with TRBJ1-3; TRBD1 is a possible D gene (5 bases). Germline V gives CDR1 SNHLY, CDR2 FYNNEI. V lost 8 bases and J 1 base, leaving 9 bases between the germline ends. The CDR3 extends over 13 amino acids. The CDR3 sequence is CASAGGSGNTIYF. CDR3 sequence (DNA): TGTGCCAGCGCCGGGGGTTCTGGAAACACCATATATTTT.

V usage is TRBV6-2 or TRBV6-3 and J usage is TRBJ2-7, with 7 bases matching TRBD2. The junction had 6 bases not matched to a gene; V was cut back by 2 bases and J by 5 bases. Per the germline V gene, CDR1 is MNHEY and CDR2 is SVGEGT. The length of the CDR3 is 14 residues. The chain's CDR3 is CASSYGGVLDEQYF. CDR3 coding DNA: TGTGCCAGCAGTTACGGGGGGGTACTCGACGAGCAGTACTTC.

This chain connects TRBV15 to TRBJ2-7; 9 nucleotides align to TRBD2. Trimming cost V 1 base and J 4 bases; bases outside gene matches: 5. Germline CDR1 and CDR2: LNHNV and YYDKDF (reference sequence). This CDR3 spans 15 amino acids. CDR3 sequence: CATSRVAGDAYEQYF. CDR3 bases: TGTGCCACCAGCAGAGTAGCGGGGGACGCGTACGAGCAGTACTTC. The whole variable domain, filled in from reference TRBV15 and TRBJ2-7, reads DAMVIQNPRYQVTQFGKPVTLSCSQTLNHNVMYWYQQKSSQAPKLLFHYYDKDFNNEADTPDNFQSRRPNTSFCFLDIRSPGLGDTAMYLCATSRVAGDAYEQYFGPGTRLTVT.

The genes are TRBV5-1 and TRBJ2-1, with 10 bases fitting TRBD1. Germline V gives CDR1 SGHRS, CDR2 YFSETQ. With V trimmed by 4 bases and J by 5 bases, 3 bases remained unmatched. The CDR3 length is 14 residues. The CDR3 DNA reads as TGCGCCAGCAGCATCGGGACAGGGGACAATGAGCAGTTCTTC. Amino acids: CASSIGTGDNEQFF.

V and J are TRBV19 and TRBJ1-4; TRBD1 is a possible D gene (6 bases). The CDR3 sequence is 13 residues long. In germline, CDR1 is LNHDA, CDR2 SQIVND (reference sequence). Trimming stripped 8 bases from V and 5 bases from J, with 12 bases between. CDR3 DNA: TGTGCCAGTTGGGGGCCGCACAATGAAAAACTGTTTTTT. Translation: CASWGPHNEKLFF. Full variable domain (remainder filled in from reference TRBV19 and TRBJ1-4): DGGITQSPKYLFRKEGQNVTLSCEQNLNHDAMYWYRQDPGQGLRLIYYSQIVNDFQKGDIAEGYSVSREKKESFPLTVTSAQKNPTAFYLCASWGPHNEKLFFGSGTQLSVL.

This clone is a singleton in its sample. V and J are TRBV7-2 and TRBJ1-1; D possibly corresponds to TRBD1 (5 bases). V was cut by 5 bases and J by 0 bases, with 7 bases left in between. CDR3 length equals 13 residues. The germline gives CDR1 SGHTA, CDR2 FQGNSA. This CDR3 reads CASSRQMNTEAFF. As DNA, the CDR3 is TGTGCCAGCAGCAGACAGATGAACACTGAAGCTTTCTTT.

The V gene is TRBV4-3, the J gene TRBJ2-7, with unresolved D. Looked up from germline, CDR1 is LGHNA and CDR2 is YSLEER. Trimming took off 1 base at V and 2 bases at J, with 9 bases between the two ends. The CDR3 runs to 14 residues. DNA for the CDR3: TGCGCCAGCAGCCAAGCTGGCGGTCCCTACGAGCAGTACTTC. Translation gives CASSQAGGPYEQYF.

This clone was counted only a few times. The V gene is TRBV28, the J gene TRBJ1-1; TRBD1 is a possible D gene (5 bases). The CDR3 loop spans 14 amino acids. Deletions cut 8 bases from V and 1 base from J, with 14 bases between. Germline V gene data show CDR1 as MDHEN and CDR2 as SYDVKM. CDR3 loop: CASLKGEPNTEAFF. In DNA form, the CDR3 reads TGTGCCAGCTTGAAAGGGGAGCCGAACACTGAAGCTTTCTTT.

V is TRBV27 and J is TRBJ1-2; D uncertain. Per the germline V gene, CDR1 is MNHEY and CDR2 is SMNVEV (reference sequence). V gave up 3 bases and J gave up 5 bases, with 10 bases separating them. This CDR3 has 13 amino acids. This chain's CDR3 is CASSFQATYGYTF. CDR3 DNA: TGTGCCAGCAGTTTTCAGGCTACATATGGCTACACCTTC.

The chain employs TRBV11-1 and TRBJ2-7; D uncertain. CDR3 length: 16 residues. With 4 bases removed from V and 2 bases from J, the gap between germline ends came to 18 bases. CDR1 and CDR2 (germline): SGHAT, FQDESV (reference sequence). CDR3 DNA sequence: TGTGCCAGCAGCTCCCACGATATGTTCCCAACCTACGAGCAGTACTTC. Protein: CASSSHDMFPTYEQYF.

The CDR3 nucleotides read TGTGCCAGCAGCTCAAAAGGCCAAACCTACGAGCAGTACTTC. This encodes CASSSKGQTYEQYF. The rearrangement joins TRBV5-4 to TRBJ2-7; D gene ambiguous. The V end lost 3 bases, the J end lost 2 bases, and 12 bases lay between the germline ends. The germline V gene has CDR1 SGHNT and CDR2 YYREEE (reference sequence). The CDR3 totals 14 residues.

The chain couples TRBV27 to TRBJ1-4; 7 nucleotides line up with TRBD1. Germline lookup yields CDR1 MNHEY and CDR2 SMNVEV (reference sequence). This CDR3 comprises 15 residues. With 5 bases clipped from V and 5 bases from J, the junction kept 8 bases outside the gene matches. This chain's CDR3 is CASSTLGRGNEKLFF. The CDR3 nucleotides read TGTGCCAGCAGTACCCTGGGCAGGGGGAATGAAAAACTGTTTTTT.

The gene calls are TRBV5-1 and TRBJ2-4; the match to TRBD2 covers 8 bases. Per germline, CDR1 SGHRS and CDR2 YFSETQ. With 0 bases clipped from V and 6 bases from J, the junction kept 5 bases outside the gene matches. This CDR3 comprises 15 residues. CDR3 DNA: TGCGCCAGCAGCTTGGACGGGAGGGCCGCAAACATTCAGTACTTC. It codes for CASSLDGRAANIQYF.

A remark on this clone: Additional DNA sequences in this sample encode the identical CDR3. The V and J genes are TRBV14 and TRBJ2-5; perhaps TRBD1 as D (5 bases). This CDR3 has 15 residues. With 1 base removed from V and 2 bases from J, the gap between germline ends came to 11 bases. Germline values: CDR1 SGHDN, CDR2 FVKESK. The CDR3 sequence: CASSQVQGIQETQYF. CDR3 in DNA: TGTGCCAGCAGCCAAGTCCAGGGCATACAAGAGACCCAGTACTTC. Supplemented by reference TRBV14 and TRBJ2-5, the full variable domain reads EAGVTQFPSHSVIEKGQTVTLRCDPISGHDNLYWYRRVMGKEIKFLLHFVKESKQDESGMPNNRFLAERTGGTYSTLKVQPAELEDSGVYFCASSQVQGIQETQYFGPGTRLLVL.

This clone was observed a single time. The chain is built from TRBV4-3 and TRBJ2-7; TRBD2 aligns across 8 bases. Trimming took 0 bases from V and 5 from J; bases not matched to a gene: 12. In germline, CDR1 is LGHNA, CDR2 YSLEER. The CDR3 sequence is 17 residues long. The CDR3 reads CASSQDRVAGGLDEQYF. Written as DNA, the CDR3 is TGCGCCAGCAGCCAAGATAGAGTCGCGGGAGGTCTGGACGAGCAGTACTTC.

The rearrangement joins TRBV27 to TRBJ2-2; 9 bases are a match to TRBD2. With 3 bases clipped from V and 4 bases from J, the junction kept 9 bases outside the gene matches. The CDR3 loop spans 17 amino acids. Germline V CDR1 and CDR2: MNHEY, SMNVEV (reference sequence). The DNA of the CDR3 is TGTGCCAGCAGTTTTTGGGGGGTAGCGGGAGCCACCGGGGAGCTGTTTTTT. This translates into CASSFWGVAGATGELFF.

The chain is built from TRBV11-2 and TRBJ2-1; the D call may be TRBD1 or TRBD2 (6 bases each). Between the trimmed V and J ends, which lost 1 base and 7 bases, there was a span of 23 bases. The CDR3 is made up of 18 amino acids. The germline gives CDR1 SGHAT, CDR2 FQNNGV. The CDR3 DNA sequence: TGTGCCAGCAGCTTAGTTAGGGGGGCGACAGCTTTACTGAATGAGCAGTTCTTC. Its translation is CASSLVRGATALLNEQFF.

The CDR3 DNA reads TGTGCCAGCAGTTACCTCCGCAGCGGGAACACAGATACGCAGTATTTT. Translation: CASSYLRSGNTDTQYF. The chain employs TRBV6-5 and TRBJ2-3; TRBD2 aligns across 7 bases. Trimming cost V 2 bases and J 2 bases; bases outside gene matches: 7. This CDR3 has 16 amino acids. Germline V gene data show CDR1 as MNHEY and CDR2 as SVGAGI.